Shown below are 5 T cell receptor beta chains from a single sample sequenced in a study of CD8 T cells in ankylosing spondylitis. From the 5' RACE reads, TCRdb called clonotypes with MiXCR, one entry per CDR3 protein. Altogether 750,000 to 850,000 distinct CDR3 sequences are present, 10% to 15% being singletons, with the ten largest covering just over 0.5%. The study's findings and limits: In ankylosing spondylitis blood, a motif of roughly eight highly homologous TCR beta variants appeared characteristic.

No antigen has been identified for these receptors. What was sequenced was blood, either unsorted or a sorted T cell fraction (not recorded which). Receptors originate from a male donor with ankylosing spondylitis.

This clonotype was seen only a few times. The chain carries TRBV19 and TRBJ2-7; TRBD1 is a possible D gene (6 bases). Trimming took off 3 bases at V and 4 bases at J, with 16 bases between the two ends. Germline loops: CDR1 LNHDA, CDR2 SQIVND (reference sequence). CDR3 length: 15 residues. CDR3 protein: CASSILGTSSYEQYF. The CDR3 DNA sequence: TGTGCCAGTAGTATCCTCGGGACAAGCAGTTACGAGCAGTACTTC.

This clonotype was seen a few times. The chain combines TRBV6-1 with TRBJ1-1, with 9 nucleotides matching TRBD1. The CDR3 runs to 14 residues. Per germline, CDR1 MNHNS and CDR2 SASEGT. V gave up 7 bases and J gave up 5 bases; unmatched junction bases: 8. CDR3 coding DNA: TGTGCCAGCACCGAACAGGGGGCCGGAACTGAAGCTTTCTTT. As protein: CASTEQGAGTEAFF.

This clonotype has a handful of counts. The chain links TRBV10-3 to TRBJ1-3; D ambiguous. V lost 0 bases to trimming and J lost 5 bases, with 17 bases between them. This CDR3 has 17 amino acids. Germline assignment: CDR1 ENHRY and CDR2 SYGVKD. The CDR3 sequence: CAISESLDPTSRNTIYF. Written as DNA, the CDR3 is TGTGCCATCAGTGAGTCGCTGGATCCTACCTCCAGAAACACCATATATTTT.

The chain joins TRBV4-3 to TRBJ1-1; D gene ambiguous. Germline CDR1 and CDR2: LGHNA and YSLEER. This CDR3 is built from 14 residues. The V end lost 0 bases, the J end lost 3 bases, and 8 bases lay between the germline ends. The CDR3 region is CASSQDVRYTEAFF. DNA for the CDR3: TGCGCCAGCAGCCAAGATGTGCGCTACACTGAAGCTTTCTTT.

The chain uses TRBV20-1 and TRBJ2-5; D might be TRBD1 or TRBD2, each matching 5 bases. The CDR3 runs to 12 residues. The germline V and J ends were trimmed by 4 bases and 5 bases, with 11 bases remaining between them. CDR1 is DFQATT, CDR2 SNEGSKA, per germline (reference sequence). The CDR3 sequence is CSAILEGETQYF. The CDR3 nucleotides read TGCAGTGCTATCCTCGAGGGGGAGACCCAGTACTTC.